This is a list of T cell receptor beta chains from one sample in a study of Graves' ophthalmopathy and Graves' hyperthyroidism. TCRdb reanalysed the multiplex PCR reads using MiXCR and keeps one entry per CDR3 protein. The table shows more than 1,000,000 distinct CDR3 sequences, with about 36% occurring only once. Sequencing used peripheral blood or thyroid tissue (not recorded which). These receptors were taken from an adult man with Graves' hyperthyroidism. The CDR3 runs from the conserved cysteine through the conserved F or W. The order of the fields is J gene, clone size, D gene, V gene, CDR3 DNA, CDR3 protein. The D gene is left open where the match is weak. Expanded clones get a size class; other rows say once, few or many, or leave the size out.

>TRBJ1-2|once|TRBD1|TRBV9
TGTGCCAGCCGACAGGGTGACAACTATGGCTACACCTTC
CASRQGDNYGYTF
>TRBJ2-7|.|.|TRBV6-1
TGTGCCAGCAGTTCTTGGACAAGGGGGTACGAGCAGTACTTC
CASSSWTRGYEQYF
>TRBJ1-4|.|.|TRBV9
TGTGCCAGCAGCAGGGTCAGCGGGGTGGGAGAAAAACTGTTTTTT
CASSRVSGVGEKLFF
>TRBJ2-7|few|.|TRBV13
TGTGCCAGCAGCCCACAGGGTTCGCTAAGGACCTACGAGCAGTACTTC
CASSPQGSLRTYEQYF
>TRBJ2-7|many|.|TRBV7-2
TGTGCCAGCAGCTTAGCGTCCGACAGCTACGAGCAGTACTTC
CASSLASDSYEQYF
>TRBJ1-1|.|.|TRBV29-1
TGCAGCGTTGAAGTAGGGGGCACTGAAGCTTTCTTT
CSVEVGGTEAFF
>TRBJ2-5|.|TRBD2|TRBV15
TGTGCCACCAGCACACGGGGGGGCTTGGAGACCCAGTACTTC
CATSTRGGLETQYF
>TRBJ2-5|.|TRBD2|TRBV15
TGTGCCACCAGCAGACGGACTAGCGGGCCGCATTATCAAGAGACCCAGTACTTC
CATSRRTSGPHYQETQYF
>TRBJ1-3|.|.|TRBV2
TGTGCCAGCAGCCAAGATCTCGCGGCGGCAGCGCCTACTGGAAACACCATATATTTT
CASSQDLAAAAPTGNTIYF
>TRBJ2-7|many|.|TRBV29-1
TGCAGCGTTGTTAAGGCTTCGGAAATCTACGAGCAGTACTTC
CSVVKASEIYEQYF
>TRBJ2-7|.|TRBD1|TRBV30
TGTGCCTGGAGTACTCCCGGGACAGATACTTCCTACGAGCAGTACTTC
CAWSTPGTDTSYEQYF
>TRBJ2-3|.|.|TRBV11-1
TGTGCCAGCAGTCGGAGCTGGGATACGCAGTATTTT
CASSRSWDTQYF
>TRBJ1-6|many|TRBD1|TRBV25-1
TGTGCCAGCAGTGAAGGACAGGGAAATAATTCACCCCTCCACTTT
CASSEGQGNNSPLHF
>TRBJ2-5|.|TRBD1|TRBV7-2
TGTGCCAGCAGCTACAGGGGGCAGGGGGAGACCCAGTACTTC
CASSYRGQGETQYF
>TRBJ2-7|.|TRBD1|TRBV7-9
TGTGCCAGCAGCAATGCCGGGACAGCCTACGAGCAGTACTTC
CASSNAGTAYEQYF
>TRBJ2-6|few|.|TRBV7-9
TGTGCCACCCAAATCCTAACTGGGGCCAACGTCCTGACTTTC
CATQILTGANVLTF
>TRBJ2-2|.|.|TRBV20-1
TGCAGTGCTAGAGATCTGTCGGGACTCGATACCGGGGAGCTGTTTTTT
CSARDLSGLDTGELFF
>TRBJ2-7|.|.|TRBV6-2/TRBV6-3
TGTGCCACCACCCGCCCCGGGACACACTCCTACGAGCAGTACTTC
CATTRPGTHSYEQYF
>TRBJ1-1|.|TRBD1|TRBV19
TGTGCCAGTAGTGATCAGGGGGCGTCGAACACTGAAGCTTTCTTT
CASSDQGASNTEAFF
>TRBJ2-5|.|.|TRBV6-5
TGTGCCAGCAGTTACCGAGATCGAGAGACCCAGTACTTC
CASSYRDRETQYF
>TRBJ1-1|few|TRBD1|TRBV27
TGTGCCGCCGGACAGGAGGTGAGCACTGAAGCTTTCTTT
CAAGQEVSTEAFF
>TRBJ2-7|.|.|TRBV2
TGTGCCAGCAACCCAAGGGCCACCACCGGCGAGCAGTACTTC
CASNPRATTGEQYF
>TRBJ1-2|many|.|TRBV20-1
TGCAGTGCCCCGGATGACTATGGCTACACCTTC
CSAPDDYGYTF
>TRBJ1-1|many|TRBD1|TRBV7-4
TGTGCCAGCAGCCCCAGGGACAGTGACACTGAAGCTTTCTTT
CASSPRDSDTEAFF
>TRBJ2-5|many|.|TRBV7-6
TGTGCCAGCAGCCAAAGGGTCGGAGAGACCCAGTACTTC
CASSQRVGETQYF
>TRBJ1-1|many|TRBD1|TRBV5-1
TGCGCCAGCAGAACCATGGACAGGAAAGAAGCTGAAGCTTTCTTT
CASRTMDRKEAEAFF
>TRBJ2-7|.|.|TRBV10-3
TGTGCCAGCAGTTACTCAGTGACCAGTTCCTACGAGCAGTACTTC
CASSYSVTSSYEQYF
>TRBJ2-5|many|.|TRBV12-3/TRBV12-4
TGTGCCAGCCAGAGGGCGGACGAGAAGTACTTC
CASQRADEKYF
>TRBJ2-7|few|TRBD2|TRBV5-1
TGCGCCAGCAGCGGGGGACTAGCGGGGATAAACTACGAGCAGTACTTC
CASSGGLAGINYEQYF
>TRBJ2-7|few|.|TRBV5-1
TGCGCCAGCAGCCCGGAGTTTCCAAGTGGGGTCGGGCAGTACTTC
CASSPEFPSGVGQYF
>TRBJ2-7|many|.|TRBV6-5
TGTGCCAGCAGGGATACAGGGGGGGTAGGATACGAGCAGTACTTC
CASRDTGGVGYEQYF
>TRBJ1-4|many|.|TRBV29-1
TGCAGCGTAAGGCCGGGGGCAACTAATGAAAAACTGTTTTTT
CSVRPGATNEKLFF
>TRBJ2-6|many|.|TRBV7-3
TGTGCCAGCACCCAGGGTCGCTCTGGGGCCAACGTCCTGACTTTC
CASTQGRSGANVLTF
>TRBJ1-1|.|.|TRBV6-5
TGTGCCAGCAGTGCTCTTCAGGCGGGCGCTGAAGCTTTCTTT
CASSALQAGAEAFF
>TRBJ1-5|.|.|TRBV12-3/TRBV12-4
TGTGCCAGCAAGGAAGGACAGATTAGCAATCAGCCCCAGCATTTT
CASKEGQISNQPQHF
>TRBJ2-6|many|TRBD2|TRBV9
TGTGCCAGCAGCGCTACGGGGGGCTCTGGGGCCAACGTCCTGACTTTC
CASSATGGSGANVLTF
>TRBJ1-5|many|TRBD1|TRBV20-1
TGCAGTGCTATTTCGACAGGGAGTCAGCCCCAGCATTTT
CSAISTGSQPQHF
>TRBJ1-5|many|.|TRBV29-1
TGCAGCGTTGGTGGACAGCCTAATCAGCCCCAGCATTTT
CSVGGQPNQPQHF
>TRBJ2-5|.|.|TRBV5-1
TGTGCCAGCAGTTCACAGGGAGGAGAAGAGACCCAGTACTTC
CASSSQGGEETQYF
>TRBJ1-5|many|TRBD1|TRBV7-2
TGTGCCAGCAGCCGGAGGACAGGGATCGATCAGCCCCAGCATTTT
CASSRRTGIDQPQHF
>TRBJ1-2|many|.|TRBV5-1
TGCGCCAGCAGCTTGGAGGGTGAGGGTACCTACACCTTC
CASSLEGEGTYTF
>TRBJ1-6|few|.|TRBV6-2/TRBV6-3
TGTGCCAGCAGTTACTCGACAGCTAATAATTCACCCCTCCACTTT
CASSYSTANNSPLHF
>TRBJ1-4|many|.|TRBV30
TGTGCCTCAAGGACAGATCCGGGACTAAGTGAAAAACTGTTTTTT
CASRTDPGLSEKLFF
>TRBJ1-2|.|.|TRBV12-3/TRBV12-4
TGTGCCAGCAGTCCCCCGGGACTGCGGACGTCAGGCTACACCTTC
CASSPPGLRTSGYTF
>TRBJ1-5|many|.|TRBV7-6
TGTGCCAGCAGCCGCAGCAATAGTCAGCCCCAGCATTTT
CASSRSNSQPQHF
>TRBJ1-5|few|.|TRBV10-3
TGTGCCAGCAGTTACTCGGCCCAGCAGCCCCAGCATTTT
CASSYSAQQPQHF
>TRBJ2-7|many|.|TRBV29-1
TGCAGCGTTGAGTATGGCGGGAACGAGCAGTACTTC
CSVEYGGNEQYF
>TRBJ1-3|.|.|TRBV15
TGTGCCACCAGCAGAGATCTGGGTACTGGAAACACCATATATTTT
CATSRDLGTGNTIYF
>TRBJ1-1|.|.|TRBV10-3
TGTGCCATCAGCTCCCTTCGACACGCCACTGAAGCTTTCTTT
CAISSLRHATEAFF
>TRBJ2-7|many|.|TRBV6-5
TGTGCCAGCAGTTACTCGGTAGCGGAAGGGCGAAGGCAGTACTTC
CASSYSVAEGRRQYF
>TRBJ2-6|many|.|TRBV5-4
TGTGCCAGCAAGGCGGACTCTGGGGCCAACGTCCTGACTTTC
CASKADSGANVLTF
>TRBJ1-1|few|TRBD1|TRBV10-2
TGTGCCAGCAAAGAGGACAGGGCCCGAACTGAAGCTTTCTTT
CASKEDRARTEAFF
>TRBJ1-4|.|.|TRBV10-3
TGTGCCATCAGGGTTAGCTCGGAGGGGACTAGCGAAAAACTGTTTTTT
CAIRVSSEGTSEKLFF
>TRBJ1-2|many|TRBD1|TRBV29-1
TGCAGCGTTGTAGGGGGCAGCTATCCGTTTCACTATGGCTACACCTTC
CSVVGGSYPFHYGYTF
>TRBJ2-7|.|.|TRBV28
TGTGCCAGCCAGGGGACTCTTGGTTACGAGCAGTACTTC
CASQGTLGYEQYF
>TRBJ1-5|many|.|TRBV15
TGTGCCACCAGCAGATATGGGCCTCTAGCGAGCAATCAGCCCCAGCATTTT
CATSRYGPLASNQPQHF
>TRBJ1-1|.|.|TRBV5-1
TGCGCCAGCAGCGTTGACCCTCACCAAGTGGGGGACACTGAAGCTTTCTTT
CASSVDPHQVGDTEAFF
>TRBJ1-1|many|.|TRBV4-1
TGCGCCAGCAGCCAAGCCCCTGGGACGGTGAACACTGAAGCTTTCTTT
CASSQAPGTVNTEAFF
>TRBJ2-7|.|.|TRBV13
TGTGCCAGCAGCTTCGCTAGCGAGAGAGGGTGGGAGCAGTACTTC
CASSFASERGWEQYF